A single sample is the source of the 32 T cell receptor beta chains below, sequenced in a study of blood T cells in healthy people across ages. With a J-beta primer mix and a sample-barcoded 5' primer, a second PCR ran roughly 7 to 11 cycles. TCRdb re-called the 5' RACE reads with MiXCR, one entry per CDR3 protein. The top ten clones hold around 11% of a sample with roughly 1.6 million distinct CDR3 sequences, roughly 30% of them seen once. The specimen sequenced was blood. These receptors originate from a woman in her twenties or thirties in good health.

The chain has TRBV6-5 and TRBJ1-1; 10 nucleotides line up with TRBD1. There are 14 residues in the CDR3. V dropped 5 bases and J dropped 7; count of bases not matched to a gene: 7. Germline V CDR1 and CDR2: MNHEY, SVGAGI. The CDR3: CASSRTGGRGEAFF. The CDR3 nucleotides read TGTGCCAGCAGTAGGACAGGGGGTAGGGGTGAAGCTTTCTTT.

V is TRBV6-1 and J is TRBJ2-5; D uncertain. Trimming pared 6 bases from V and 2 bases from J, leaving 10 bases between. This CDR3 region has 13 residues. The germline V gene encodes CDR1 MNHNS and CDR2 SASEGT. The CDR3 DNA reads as TGTGCCAGCAGGGCGTCCACACAAGAGACCCAGTACTTC. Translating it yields CASRASTQETQYF.

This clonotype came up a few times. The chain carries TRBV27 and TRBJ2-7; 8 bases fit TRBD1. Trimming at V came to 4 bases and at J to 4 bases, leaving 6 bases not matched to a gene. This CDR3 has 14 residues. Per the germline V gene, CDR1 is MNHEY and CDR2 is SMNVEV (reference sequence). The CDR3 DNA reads TGTGCCAGCAGTTGGGACAGGCCAGGGTACGAGCAGTACTTC. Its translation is CASSWDRPGYEQYF.

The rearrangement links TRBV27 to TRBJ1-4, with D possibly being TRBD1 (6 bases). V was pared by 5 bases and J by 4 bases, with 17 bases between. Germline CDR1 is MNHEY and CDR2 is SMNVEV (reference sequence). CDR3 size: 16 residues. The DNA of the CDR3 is TGTGCCAGCAGTCCCCGAGACAGGAGCTATAATGAAAAACTGTTTTTT. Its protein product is CASSPRDRSYNEKLFF.

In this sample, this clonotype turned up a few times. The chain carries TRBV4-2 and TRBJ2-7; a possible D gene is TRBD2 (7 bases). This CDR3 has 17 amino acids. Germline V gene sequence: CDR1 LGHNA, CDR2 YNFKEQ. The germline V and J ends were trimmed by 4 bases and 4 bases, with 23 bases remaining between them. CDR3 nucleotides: TGTGCCAGCAGCCCGCCCAGTTGGGGGGGGGGCCCGTACGAGCAGTACTTC. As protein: CASSPPSWGGGPYEQYF.

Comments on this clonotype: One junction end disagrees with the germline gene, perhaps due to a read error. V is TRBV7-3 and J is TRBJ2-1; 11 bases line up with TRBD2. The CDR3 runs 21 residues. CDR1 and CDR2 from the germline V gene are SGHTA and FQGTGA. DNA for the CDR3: TGTGCCGGCAGCTCCACCGCCCCCGCTAGCGGGAGGATGGGCTCCTACAATGAGCAGTTCTTC. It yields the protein CAGSSTAPASGRMGSYNEQFF.

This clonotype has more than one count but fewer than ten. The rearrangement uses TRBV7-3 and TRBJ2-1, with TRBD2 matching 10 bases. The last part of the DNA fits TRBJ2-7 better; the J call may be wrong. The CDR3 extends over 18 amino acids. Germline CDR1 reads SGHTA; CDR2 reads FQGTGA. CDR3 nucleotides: TGTGCCAGCAGCTTAGTAGGTAGCGGGGGGAGCTCCTACAATGAGCAGTACTTC. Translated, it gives CASSLVGSGGSSYNEQYF.

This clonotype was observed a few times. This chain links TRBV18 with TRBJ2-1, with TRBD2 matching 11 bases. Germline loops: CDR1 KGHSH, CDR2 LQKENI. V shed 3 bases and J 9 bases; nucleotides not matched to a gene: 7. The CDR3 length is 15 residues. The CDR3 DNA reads TGTGCCAGCTCACCCGATGGACTAGCGGGCTCTGAGCAGTTCTTC. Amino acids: CASSPDGLAGSEQFF.

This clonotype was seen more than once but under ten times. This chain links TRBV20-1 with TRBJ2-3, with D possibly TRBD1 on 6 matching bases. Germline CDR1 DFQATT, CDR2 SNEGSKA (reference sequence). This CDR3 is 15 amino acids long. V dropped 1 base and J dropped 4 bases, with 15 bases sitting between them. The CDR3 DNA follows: TGCAGTGCTAGAGTCCCTACAGGGTCGGCAGATACGCAGTATTTT. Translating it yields CSARVPTGSADTQYF.

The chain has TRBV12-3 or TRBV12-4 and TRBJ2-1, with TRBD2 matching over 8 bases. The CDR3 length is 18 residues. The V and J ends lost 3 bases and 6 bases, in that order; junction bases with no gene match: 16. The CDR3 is CASSFSRGAGAPVNEQFF. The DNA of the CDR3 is TGTGCCAGCAGTTTTAGTCGCGGAGCGGGAGCGCCAGTCAATGAGCAGTTCTTC.

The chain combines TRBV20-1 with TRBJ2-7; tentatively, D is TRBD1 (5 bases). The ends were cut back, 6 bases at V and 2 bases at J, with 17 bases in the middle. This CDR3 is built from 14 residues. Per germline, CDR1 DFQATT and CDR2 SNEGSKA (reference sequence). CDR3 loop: CSARPGHLPYEQYF. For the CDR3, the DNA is TGCAGTGCCAGGCCCGGACACTTACCCTACGAGCAGTACTTC.

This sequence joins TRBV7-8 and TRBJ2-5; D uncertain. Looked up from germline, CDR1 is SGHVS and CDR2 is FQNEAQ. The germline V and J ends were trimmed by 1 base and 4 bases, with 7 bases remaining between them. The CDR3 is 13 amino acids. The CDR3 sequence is CASSLGSIETQYF. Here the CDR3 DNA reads TGTGCCAGCAGCTTAGGGAGCATAGAGACCCAGTACTTC.

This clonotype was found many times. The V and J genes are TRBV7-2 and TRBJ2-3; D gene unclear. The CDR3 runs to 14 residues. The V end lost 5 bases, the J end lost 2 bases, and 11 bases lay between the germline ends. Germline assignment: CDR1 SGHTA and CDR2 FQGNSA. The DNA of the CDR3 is TGTGCCAGCAGCCCAGGCCTCTTCACAGATACGCAGTATTTT. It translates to CASSPGLFTDTQYF.

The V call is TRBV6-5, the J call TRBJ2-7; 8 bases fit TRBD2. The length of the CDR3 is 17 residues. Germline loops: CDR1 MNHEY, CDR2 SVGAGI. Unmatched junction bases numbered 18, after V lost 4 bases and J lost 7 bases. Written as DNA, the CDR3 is TGTGCCAGCAGTTCGAATCCCGGGACTAGAGGAGACAATGAGCAGTACTTC. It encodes CASSSNPGTRGDNEQYF.

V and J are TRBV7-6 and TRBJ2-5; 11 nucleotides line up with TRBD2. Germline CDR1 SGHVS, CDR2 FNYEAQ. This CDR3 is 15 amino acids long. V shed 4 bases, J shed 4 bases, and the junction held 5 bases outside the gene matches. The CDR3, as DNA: TGTGCCAGCAGCTATGATAGCGGGAGGGGAGAGACCCAGTACTTC. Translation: CASSYDSGRGETQYF.

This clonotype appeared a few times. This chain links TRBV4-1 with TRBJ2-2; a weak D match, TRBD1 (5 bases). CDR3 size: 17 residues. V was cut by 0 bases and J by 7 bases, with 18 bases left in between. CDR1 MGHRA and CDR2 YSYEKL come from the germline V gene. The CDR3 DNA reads TGCGCCAGCAGCCAAGATGAGTCCCGCAGGGCGATCGGGGAGCTGTTTTTT. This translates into CASSQDESRRAIGELFF.

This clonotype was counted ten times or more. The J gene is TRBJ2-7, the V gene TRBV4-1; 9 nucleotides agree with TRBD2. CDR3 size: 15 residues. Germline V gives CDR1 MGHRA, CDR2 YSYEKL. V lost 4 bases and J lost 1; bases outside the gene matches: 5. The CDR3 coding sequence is TGCGCCAGCAGCCCCTTAGCGGGAGTATCCTACGAGCAGTACTTC. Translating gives CASSPLAGVSYEQYF.

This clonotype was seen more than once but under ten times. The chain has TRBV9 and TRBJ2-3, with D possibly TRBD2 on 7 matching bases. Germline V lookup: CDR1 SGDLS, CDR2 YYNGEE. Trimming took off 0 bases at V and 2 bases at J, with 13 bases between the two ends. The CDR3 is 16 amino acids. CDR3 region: CASSVVGGGPTDTQYF. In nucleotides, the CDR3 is TGTGCCAGCAGCGTAGTGGGCGGGGGCCCCACAGATACGCAGTATTTT.

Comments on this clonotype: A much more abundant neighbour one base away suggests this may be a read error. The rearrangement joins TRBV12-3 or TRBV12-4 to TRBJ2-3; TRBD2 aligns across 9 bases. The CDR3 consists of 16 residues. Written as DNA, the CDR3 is TGTGCCAGCAGCCCCCGGGGACTAGCCGGCACAGATGCGCAGTATTTT. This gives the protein CASSPRGLAGTDAQYF.

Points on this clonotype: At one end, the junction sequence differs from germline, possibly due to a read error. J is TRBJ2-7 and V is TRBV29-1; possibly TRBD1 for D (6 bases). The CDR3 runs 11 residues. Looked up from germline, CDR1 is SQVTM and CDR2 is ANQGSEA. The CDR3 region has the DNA TGCGGCGTTGGACAGAACTACGAGCAGTACTTC. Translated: CGVGQNYEQYF.

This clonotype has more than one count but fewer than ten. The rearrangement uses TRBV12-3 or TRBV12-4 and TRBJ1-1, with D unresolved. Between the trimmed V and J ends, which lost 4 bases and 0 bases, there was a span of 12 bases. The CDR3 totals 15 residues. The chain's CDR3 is CASSSDWPLNTEAFF. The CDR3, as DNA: TGTGCCAGCAGTTCTGACTGGCCGTTGAACACTGAAGCTTTCTTT.

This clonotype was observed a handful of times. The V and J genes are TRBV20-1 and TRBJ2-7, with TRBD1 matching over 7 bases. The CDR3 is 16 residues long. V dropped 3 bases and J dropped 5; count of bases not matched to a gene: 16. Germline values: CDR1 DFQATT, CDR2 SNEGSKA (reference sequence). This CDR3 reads CSARAVGQGVTNEQYF. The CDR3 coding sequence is TGCAGTGCTAGGGCCGTCGGGCAGGGGGTAACGAACGAGCAGTACTTC.

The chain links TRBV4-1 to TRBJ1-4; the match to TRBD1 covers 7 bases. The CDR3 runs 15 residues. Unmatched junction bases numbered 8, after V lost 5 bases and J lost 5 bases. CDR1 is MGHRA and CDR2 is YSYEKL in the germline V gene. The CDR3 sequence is CASSDRQGGNEKLFF. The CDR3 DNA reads TGCGCCAGCAGCGACAGACAGGGAGGGAATGAAAAACTGTTTTTT.

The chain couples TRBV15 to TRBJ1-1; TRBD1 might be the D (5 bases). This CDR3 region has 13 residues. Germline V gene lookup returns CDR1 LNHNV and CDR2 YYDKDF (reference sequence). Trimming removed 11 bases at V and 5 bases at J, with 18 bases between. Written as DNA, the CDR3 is TGTGCCGCCGACCAGGGCCGCGGTACTGAAGCTTTCTTT. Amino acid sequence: CAADQGRGTEAFF.

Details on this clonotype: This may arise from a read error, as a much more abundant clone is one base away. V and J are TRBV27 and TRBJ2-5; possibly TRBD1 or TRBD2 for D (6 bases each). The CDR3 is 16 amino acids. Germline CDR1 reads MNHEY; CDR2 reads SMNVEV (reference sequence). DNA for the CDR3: TGTGCCAGCAGTCCAACGAGACAGGATCCTCGGGAGACCCTGTACTTC. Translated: CASSPTRQDPRETLYF.

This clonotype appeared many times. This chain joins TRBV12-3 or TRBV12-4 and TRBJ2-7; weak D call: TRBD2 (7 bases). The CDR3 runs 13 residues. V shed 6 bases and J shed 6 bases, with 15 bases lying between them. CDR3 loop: CASSHRGGREQYF. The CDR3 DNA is TGTGCCAGCAGCCATAGGGGGGGACGCGAGCAGTACTTC.

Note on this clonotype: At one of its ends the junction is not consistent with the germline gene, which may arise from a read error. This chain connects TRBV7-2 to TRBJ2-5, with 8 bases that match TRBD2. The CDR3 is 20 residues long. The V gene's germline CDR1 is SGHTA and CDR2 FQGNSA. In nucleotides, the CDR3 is TGTGCCAGCAGCTTAGGAGTGCCGACCTCCCTAGCGGGTTTACGAGAGGCCCAGTACTTC. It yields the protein CASSLGVPTSLAGLREAQYF. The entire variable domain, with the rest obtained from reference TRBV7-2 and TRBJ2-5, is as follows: GAGVSQSPSNKVTEKGKDVELRCDPISGHTALYWYRQSLGQGLEFLIYFQGNSAPDKSGLPSDRFSAERTGGSVSTLTIQRTQQEDSAVYLCASSLGVPTSLAGLREAQYFGPGTRLLVL.

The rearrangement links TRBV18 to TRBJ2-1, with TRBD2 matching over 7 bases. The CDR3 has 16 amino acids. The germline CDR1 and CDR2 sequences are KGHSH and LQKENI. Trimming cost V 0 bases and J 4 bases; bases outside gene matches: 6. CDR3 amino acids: CASSPPGAGKYNEQFF. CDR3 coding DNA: TGTGCCAGCTCACCACCGGGAGCGGGGAAATACAATGAGCAGTTCTTC.

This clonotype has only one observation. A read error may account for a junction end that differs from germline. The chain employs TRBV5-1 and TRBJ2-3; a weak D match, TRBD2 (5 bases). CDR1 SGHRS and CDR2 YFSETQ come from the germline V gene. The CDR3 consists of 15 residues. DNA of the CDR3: TGCGCCAGCAGCTTTCGGGTAGGGAGCACAGATACGCGGTATTTT. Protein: CASSFRVGSTDTRYF.

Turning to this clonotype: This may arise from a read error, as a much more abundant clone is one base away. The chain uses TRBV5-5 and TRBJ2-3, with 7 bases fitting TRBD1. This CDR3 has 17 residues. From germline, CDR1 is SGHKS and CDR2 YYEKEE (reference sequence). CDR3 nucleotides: TGTGCCAGCAGCCGACTCAGACAGGGTGCTAGCACAGGTACGCAGTATTTT. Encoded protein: CASSRLRQGASTGTQYF.

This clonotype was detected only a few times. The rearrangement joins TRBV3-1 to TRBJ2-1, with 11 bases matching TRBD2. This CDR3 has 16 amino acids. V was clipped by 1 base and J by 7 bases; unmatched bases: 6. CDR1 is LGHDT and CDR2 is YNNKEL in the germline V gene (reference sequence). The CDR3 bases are TGTGCCAGCAGCCAAGTGATGAGGACTAGCGGGAATGAGCAGTTCTTC. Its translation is CASSQVMRTSGNEQFF.

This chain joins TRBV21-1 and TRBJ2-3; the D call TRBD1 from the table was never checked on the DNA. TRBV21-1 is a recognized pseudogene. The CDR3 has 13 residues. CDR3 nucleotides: TGTGCCAATCCGGGACCCACCGCAGATACGCAGTATTTT. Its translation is CANPGPTADTQYF.